The 2 T cell receptor beta chains below all came from one sample that was sequenced in a study of STAT5B mutations in CD4+ large granular lymphocyte leukemia. The data were produced by immunoSEQ multiplex PCR, yet TCRdb's version contains in-frame clones alone and is incomplete. Of over 25,000 clones listed, approximately 81% are singletons. Sequenced input: CD4+ T cells from blood buffy coats. Receptors originate from a human donor in good health.

The chain uses TRBV28 and TRBJ1-4; perhaps TRBD1 as D (5 bases). Trimming stripped 5 bases from V and 7 bases from J, with 14 bases between. This CDR3 is built from 14 residues. Per germline, CDR1 MDHEN and CDR2 SYDVKM. Here the CDR3 DNA reads TGTGCCAGCAGTCCCACCCGTGGGGGTGAAAAACTGTTTTTT. The encoded protein is CASSPTRGGEKLFF.

The V and J genes are TRBV30 and TRBJ2-1; D not certain. V was pared by 1 base and J by 6 bases, with 7 bases between. The CDR3 runs to 12 residues. CDR1 and CDR2 (germline): GTSNPN, SVGIG (reference sequence). The DNA for the CDR3 is TGTGCCTGGAGTGCCCCTGGCAATGAGCAGTTCTTC. Encoded protein: CAWSAPGNEQFF.